The 23 T cell receptor beta chains below were found in one sample sequenced in a study of identifying expanded T cells in peripheral blood. This table comes from immunoSEQ multiplex PCR, and its TCRdb copy is limited to in-frame clones, with some not included. The table shows some 78,000 clones, with approximately 84% occurring only once. The sequenced sample was blood. These receptor sequences come from a person between 18 and 70 years old in good health.

This clone was seen once. This chain connects TRBV28 to TRBJ1-1; 8 bases line up with TRBD1. The CDR3 extends over 16 amino acids. The germline gives CDR1 MDHEN, CDR2 SYDVKM. V dropped 3 bases and J dropped 5; count of bases not matched to a gene: 11. The CDR3 region is CASSFPEGQGRTEAFF. The CDR3 nucleotides are TGTGCCAGCAGTTTCCCTGAAGGACAGGGAAGGACTGAAGCTTTCTTT.

The chain links TRBV19 to TRBJ1-4; the D gene is possibly TRBD1 (5 bases). The CDR3 consists of 12 residues. The germline V gene has CDR1 LNHDA and CDR2 SQIVND (reference sequence). V lost 4 bases, J lost 10 bases, and 10 bases lay in between. CDR3 nucleotide sequence: TGTGCCAGTAGTAAAACCGGGACAAAACTGTTTTTT. Residues: CASSKTGTKLFF.

The V and J genes are TRBV10-3 and TRBJ1-1, with D possibly being TRBD1 (6 bases). The ends were cut back, 9 bases at V and 1 base at J, with 15 bases in the middle. CDR3 length: 14 residues. Germline CDR1 ENHRY, CDR2 SYGVKD. Here the CDR3 reads CAIRAGGSNTEAFF. CDR3 in DNA: TGTGCCATTCGAGCGGGGGGCTCGAACACTGAAGCTTTCTTT.

V gene TRBV9 combines with J gene TRBJ1-2, with a weak D call TRBD1 (5 bases). Germline CDR1 is SGDLS and CDR2 is YYNGEE. The germline V and J ends were trimmed by 0 bases and 8 bases, with 14 bases remaining between them. This CDR3 spans 14 amino acids. CDR3 in DNA: TGTGCCAGCAGCGTAGTAGGGGAAGGTACAGGCTACACCTTC. Translating gives CASSVVGEGTGYTF.

The rearrangement links TRBV7-6 to TRBJ1-1; 7 positions match TRBD1. J lost 8 bases, V lost 5 bases, and 14 bases had no gene match. This CDR3 is built from 15 residues. The germline CDR1 and CDR2 sequences are SGHVS and FNYEAQ. This CDR3 reads CASSQGEGGGREAFF. In DNA, the CDR3 is TGTGCCAGCAGCCAGGGGGAGGGAGGAGGGCGGGAAGCTTTCTTT.

This chain links TRBV2 with TRBJ2-5, with TRBD2 identical over 10 bases. Trimming cost V 7 bases and J 10 bases; bases outside gene matches: 15. The germline gives CDR1 SNHLY, CDR2 FYNNEI. The CDR3 runs 15 residues. As DNA, the CDR3 is TGTGCCAGCAAGGAAGGCCTAGCGGGAGAACGTGGCCAGTACTTC. It yields the protein CASKEGLAGERGQYF.

In its sample, this clone was seen many times. DNA of the CDR3: TGTGCCAGCAGCTTAAGACCCGAAGGCGGGGAGCAGTTCTTC. Protein product: CASSLRPEGGEQFF. The chain couples TRBV7-8 to TRBJ2-1; possible D gene TRBD2, 5 bases. The V gene lost 2 bases and the J gene lost 10 bases, with 15 bases spanning the gap. Germline CDR1 reads SGHVS; CDR2 reads FQNEAQ. CDR3 length: 14 amino acids.

The table lists this clone with a few counts. The rearrangement uses TRBV14 and TRBJ2-3, with D uncertain. Trimming took off 0 bases at V and 4 bases at J, with 8 bases between the two ends. Germline values: CDR1 SGHDN, CDR2 FVKESK. CDR3 length: 14 amino acids. The CDR3 bases are TGTGCCAGCAGCCAAGATCTACAGTCAGATACGCAGTATTTT. As protein: CASSQDLQSDTQYF.

The chain employs TRBV4-2 and TRBJ2-1, with 7 nucleotides matching TRBD1. Germline V gene lookup returns CDR1 LGHNA and CDR2 YNFKEQ. Trimming removed 4 bases from V and 8 bases from J; junction bases left unmatched: 8. The CDR3 extends over 14 amino acids. The CDR3 spells CASSPSRGWDEQFF. In DNA, the CDR3 is TGTGCCAGCAGCCCGAGCAGGGGGTGGGATGAGCAGTTCTTC.

V gene TRBV19 combines with J gene TRBJ2-3; D gene uncertain. CDR3 size: 14 residues. The germline V gene has CDR1 LNHDA and CDR2 SQIVND (reference sequence). The V and J ends lost 4 bases and 1 base respectively, with 9 bases between them. Written as DNA, the CDR3 is TGTGCCAGTAGTACTATAACGGGCACAGATACGCAGTATTTT. Its protein product is CASSTITGTDTQYF.

This clone was seen only a few times. The CDR3 bases are TGTGCCAGCAGCTTAGTCAGGGCAGGGGGAGGAGAGACCCAGTACTTC. Residues: CASSLVRAGGGETQYF. V usage is TRBV7-2 and J usage is TRBJ2-5; D is perhaps TRBD1 (7 bases). The germline gives CDR1 SGHTA, CDR2 FQGNSA. The CDR3 runs to 16 residues. Trimming took off 1 base at V and 4 bases at J, with 16 bases between the two ends. The complete variable domain, with remaining parts taken from reference TRBV7-2 and TRBJ2-5, reads GAGVSQSPSNKVTEKGKDVELRCDPISGHTALYWYRQSLGQGLEFLIYFQGNSAPDKSGLPSDRFSAERTGGSVSTLTIQRTQQEDSAVYLCASSLVRAGGGETQYFGPGTRLLVL.

This sequence joins TRBV5-1 and TRBJ2-5; 9 nucleotides align to TRBD2. Per germline, CDR1 SGHRS and CDR2 YFSETQ. CDR3 length: 17 residues. V shed 1 base and J 0 bases; nucleotides not matched to a gene: 7. Written as DNA, the CDR3 is TGCGCCAGCAGCTTGTTCGCTAGCGGGATAAACCAAGAGACCCAGTACTTC. Translated: CASSLFASGINQETQYF.

The rearrangement links TRBV6-5 to TRBJ1-1; TRBD1 might be the D (5 bases). Looked up from germline, CDR1 is MNHEY and CDR2 is SVGAGI. This CDR3 spans 13 amino acids. Trimming pared 8 bases from V and 0 bases from J, leaving 10 bases between. The CDR3 loop reads CASADRMNTEAFF. The CDR3, as DNA: TGTGCCAGCGCCGACAGAATGAACACTGAAGCTTTCTTT.

The chain couples TRBV19 to TRBJ2-5; D is undetermined. Trimming removed 5 bases from V and 2 bases from J, with 12 bases in between. There are 14 residues in the CDR3. Germline V lookup: CDR1 LNHDA, CDR2 SQIVND (reference sequence). This CDR3 is CASSSYTFQETQYF. As DNA, the CDR3 is TGTGCCAGTAGTTCTTATACCTTTCAAGAGACCCAGTACTTC.

This rearrangement joins TRBV30 to TRBJ1-1, with D possibly TRBD1 on 6 matching bases. CDR1 is GTSNPN and CDR2 is SVGIG in the germline V gene (reference sequence). This CDR3 has 13 amino acids. With 2 bases removed from V and 5 bases from J, the gap between germline ends came to 12 bases. The CDR3 sequence is CAWSSGGRTEAFF. In DNA, the CDR3 is TGTGCCTGGAGTTCGGGGGGGCGAACTGAAGCTTTCTTT.

The rearrangement uses TRBV28 and TRBJ2-3, with D perhaps matching TRBD1 (5 bases). The germline V gene encodes CDR1 MDHEN and CDR2 SYDVKM. Trimming shortened V by 4 bases and J by 6 bases, and 17 bases separated the two germline ends. The CDR3 runs to 15 residues. DNA of the CDR3: TGTGCCAGCAGTTCTCAGACAGCCACCGACGATACGCAGTATTTT. Translated, it gives CASSSQTATDDTQYF.

The chain recombines TRBV7-2 with TRBJ1-2; possible D gene TRBD1, 5 bases. Trimming took off 1 base at V and 8 bases at J, with 17 bases between the two ends. The CDR3 extends over 15 amino acids. Germline assignment: CDR1 SGHTA and CDR2 FQGNSA. CDR3 residues: CASSLDPGIRYGYTF. DNA for the CDR3: TGTGCCAGCAGCTTAGACCCAGGGATTCGCTACGGCTACACCTTC.

V is TRBV30 and J is TRBJ1-1, with D possibly TRBD1 on 5 matching bases. The germline CDR1 and CDR2 sequences are GTSNPN and SVGIG (reference sequence). The CDR3 loop spans 12 amino acids. Between the trimmed V and J ends, which lost 4 bases and 4 bases, there was a span of 10 bases. The CDR3 nucleotides are TGTGCCTGGACAGGGCAAATCACTGAAGCTTTCTTT. Translated, it gives CAWTGQITEAFF.

The chain carries TRBV7-8 and TRBJ1-5; 8 nucleotides line up with TRBD1. V lost 5 bases, J lost 6 bases, and 9 bases stayed unmatched. The CDR3 length is 15 residues. The V gene's germline CDR1 is SGHVS and CDR2 FQNEAQ. The DNA for the CDR3 is TGTGCCAGCAGCCCTCAGGGGGCGCAGAGTCAGCCCCAGCATTTT. It specifies CASSPQGAQSQPQHF.

The CDR3 here is CASSFGGGQPQHF. CDR3 DNA: TGTGCCAGCAGTTTCGGGGGGGGGCAGCCCCAGCATTTT. The chain employs TRBV5-4 and TRBJ1-5; D perhaps matches TRBD1 (5 bases). V was trimmed by 5 bases and J by 7 bases, leaving 13 bases between them. The CDR3 length is 13 residues. Germline CDR1 SGHNT, CDR2 YYREEE (reference sequence).

The chain combines TRBV28 with TRBJ2-7, with 7 bases lining up with TRBD1. V was pared by 10 bases and J by 6 bases, with 18 bases of the junction left unmatched. Per the germline V gene, CDR1 is MDHEN and CDR2 is SYDVKM. The length of the CDR3 is 15 residues. DNA of the CDR3: TGTGCCACCAAGAAGTCGACAGGGCAAGCAGGCGAGCAGTACTTC. It is translated as CATKKSTGQAGEQYF.

This chain uses TRBV7-9 with TRBJ2-1; D ambiguous. This CDR3 has 14 residues. Between the trimmed V and J ends, which lost 8 bases and 1 base, there was a span of 12 bases. From germline, CDR1 is SEHNR and CDR2 FQNEAQ (reference sequence). The DNA for the CDR3 is TGTGCCAGCGGGCTGGGTACGTCCTACAATGAGCAGTTCTTC. It codes for CASGLGTSYNEQFF.

This clone was observed a few times. The V call is TRBV15, the J call TRBJ1-2; the match to TRBD1 covers 7 bases. Germline lookup yields CDR1 LNHNV and CDR2 YYDKDF (reference sequence). V was clipped by 3 bases and J by 4 bases; unmatched bases: 2. This CDR3 region has 13 residues. For the CDR3, the DNA is TGTGCCACCAGCAGTCGGGACAGCTATGGCTACACCTTC. It specifies CATSSRDSYGYTF.